These 28 T cell receptor beta chains share one sample of origin, sequenced in a study of regulatory and conventional T cells in RAG deficiency. The assay was immunoSEQ multiplex PCR, and TCRdb's table has in-frame clones only and misses some. This sample yields about 50,000 clones, of which 85% to 90% are seen a single time; 0.45% to 0.6% belongs to the top ten. Conventional CD4+ T cells were sorted from blood as CD25-low CD127-high cells. This same sample was also taken into another study, of regulatory T cells. That paper notes: Amplification used 52 TRBV primers and 13 TRBJ primers.

Sequencing input: CD4+ effector T cells sorted from blood. The receptors originated from a human donor in good health.

The chain links TRBV7-2 to TRBJ1-2, with TRBD1 identical over 10 bases. J was trimmed by 8 bases and V by 5 bases; bases with no gene match: 11. The CDR3 is made up of 15 amino acids. Germline values: CDR1 SGHTA, CDR2 FQGNSA. The CDR3 region has the DNA TGTGCCAGCAGCCCCCCAAACGACAGGGGGCTAGGCTACACCTTC. Translation: CASSPPNDRGLGYTF. Drawing the rest from reference TRBV7-2 and TRBJ1-2, the complete variable domain is GAGVSQSPSNKVTEKGKDVELRCDPISGHTALYWYRQSLGQGLEFLIYFQGNSAPDKSGLPSDRFSAERTGGSVSTLTIQRTQQEDSAVYLCASSPPNDRGLGYTFGSGTRLTVV.

The chain carries TRBV27 and TRBJ2-3; tentative D call: TRBD2 (5 bases). The CDR3 spans 15 residues. V lost 4 bases and J 8 bases, leaving 19 bases between the germline ends. From germline, CDR1 is MNHEY and CDR2 SMNVEV (reference sequence). The CDR3 protein is CASSSRTYTGSTQYF. The CDR3 nucleotides read TGTGCCAGCAGTTCAAGGACTTACACGGGCAGTACGCAGTATTTT.

This chain joins TRBV6-5 and TRBJ1-5; 7 bases fit TRBD1. This CDR3 is 14 amino acids long. J lost 5 bases, V lost 5 bases, and 6 bases had no gene match. CDR1 and CDR2 from the germline V gene are MNHEY and SVGAGI. CDR3 in DNA: TGTGCCAGCAGTCTCCGACAGGGACATCAGCCCCAGCATTTT. Its protein product is CASSLRQGHQPQHF.

This chain connects TRBV6-5 to TRBJ1-1; D remains ambiguous. The CDR3 runs to 16 residues. The germline V gene has CDR1 MNHEY and CDR2 SVGAGI. V was shortened by 3 bases and J by 1 base, with 15 bases between the two germline ends. CDR3 nucleotide sequence: TGTGCCAGCAGTTATTCGGTGAACAGTAGGAACACTGAAGCTTTCTTT. Translated, it gives CASSYSVNSRNTEAFF.

The chain has TRBV14 and TRBJ1-2, with 7 nucleotides matching TRBD1. Germline CDR1 and CDR2: SGHDN and FVKESK. CDR3 length equals 15 residues. With 4 bases clipped from V and 4 bases from J, the junction kept 9 bases outside the gene matches. In DNA form, the CDR3 reads TGTGCCAGCAGCCCCTCCACGACAGGGAGCTATGGCTACACCTTC. Translated, it gives CASSPSTTGSYGYTF.

The chain employs TRBV11-2 and TRBJ1-5, with D perhaps TRBD1 (6 bases). This CDR3 region has 13 residues. Germline loops: CDR1 SGHAT, CDR2 FQNNGV. Trimming shortened V by 5 bases and J by 6 bases, and 11 bases separated the two germline ends. DNA for the CDR3: TGTGCCAGCAGCACAGGGCTCGGTCAGCCCCAGCATTTT. As protein: CASSTGLGQPQHF.

This CDR3 reads CSAYVGQGNEKLFF. For the CDR3, the DNA is TGCAGCGCTTATGTCGGACAGGGGAATGAAAAACTGTTTTTT. V is TRBV29-1 and J is TRBJ1-4, with 9 positions matching TRBD1. Trimming at V came to 7 bases and at J to 5 bases, leaving 8 bases not matched to a gene. The CDR3 covers 14 residues. CDR1 and CDR2 from the germline V gene are SQVTM and ANQGSEA.

This chain links TRBV4-2 with TRBJ2-2; 8 positions agree with TRBD1. The V gene's germline CDR1 is LGHNA and CDR2 YNFKEQ. The CDR3 has 17 amino acids. The trim removed 3 bases at V and 4 bases at J, leaving 10 bases unmatched. The CDR3 here is CASSHTQGARGTGELFF. The CDR3 bases are TGTGCCAGCAGCCACACGCAGGGGGCGCGCGGCACCGGGGAGCTGTTTTTT.

The rearrangement uses TRBV9 and TRBJ2-5; D is ambiguous. This CDR3 is 15 amino acids long. The germline gives CDR1 SGDLS, CDR2 YYNGEE. V dropped 0 bases and J dropped 5 bases, with 14 bases sitting between them. For the CDR3, the DNA is TGTGCCAGCAGCGTAGGCAGTATCTTAGGGGAGACCCAGTACTTC. Translating gives CASSVGSILGETQYF. Variable domain in full (rest from reference TRBV9 and TRBJ2-5): DSGVTQTPKHLITATGQRVTLRCSPRSGDLSVYWYQQSLDQGLQFLIQYYNGEERAKGNILERFSAQQFPDLHSELNLSSLELGDSALYFCASSVGSILGETQYFGPGTRLLVL.

This chain joins TRBV2 and TRBJ1-1, with D uncertain. This CDR3 has 13 residues. Germline V gene sequence: CDR1 SNHLY, CDR2 FYNNEI. V lost 5 bases and J 1 base, leaving 8 bases between the germline ends. In DNA, the CDR3 is TGTGCCAGCAGTCATAAGCAGAACACTGAAGCTTTCTTT. Its translation is CASSHKQNTEAFF.

The chain carries TRBV27 and TRBJ1-1; no clear D gene. The ends were cut back, 5 bases at V and 1 base at J, with 14 bases in the middle. This CDR3 region has 15 residues. CDR1 and CDR2 (germline): MNHEY, SMNVEV (reference sequence). CDR3 DNA sequence: TGTGCCAGCAGTCGAAGGATAATAGGGAACACTGAAGCTTTCTTT. It yields the protein CASSRRIIGNTEAFF.

The chain is built from TRBV18 and TRBJ2-3, with no clear D. Trimming took off 3 bases at V and 6 bases at J, with 10 bases between the two ends. Germline assignment: CDR1 KGHSH and CDR2 LQKENI. This CDR3 contains 13 residues. This chain's CDR3 is CASSPGLKDTQYF. CDR3 nucleotide sequence: TGTGCCAGCTCACCGGGCCTCAAGGATACGCAGTATTTT.

J is TRBJ1-5 and V is TRBV2; no clear D. This CDR3 spans 15 amino acids. The germline V gene encodes CDR1 SNHLY and CDR2 FYNNEI. V lost 5 bases to trimming and J lost 0 bases, with 11 bases between them. Here the CDR3 reads CASSLNTNSNQPQHF. The CDR3 DNA reads TGTGCCAGCAGTCTAAACACCAATAGCAATCAGCCCCAGCATTTT. The full variable domain, in which reference TRBV2 and TRBJ1-5 provide the parts outside the CDR3, is EPEVTQTPSHQVTQMGQEVILRCVPISNHLYFYWYRQILGQKVEFLVSFYNNEISEKSEIFDDQFSVERPDGSNFTLKIRSTKLEDSAMYFCASSLNTNSNQPQHFGDGTRLSIL.

The chain is built from TRBV11-3 and TRBJ2-1, with a possible D match to TRBD1 (5 bases). This CDR3 is built from 20 residues. Between the trimmed V and J ends, which lost 0 bases and 0 bases, there was a span of 21 bases. Germline loops: CDR1 SGHNT, CDR2 YENEEA. The CDR3 region has the DNA TGTGCCAGCAGCTTAGATTCCGTACAGGTCCCCCTAAGCTCCTACAATGAGCAGTTCTTC. Its protein product is CASSLDSVQVPLSSYNEQFF.

The rearrangement links TRBV23-1 to TRBJ1-2, with D perhaps TRBD1 (5 bases). TRBV23-1 is labeled an ORF, and its function is uncertain. The CDR3 spans 12 residues. V was clipped by 10 bases and J by 2 bases, with 11 bases between them. The CDR3 nucleotides read TGCGCCAAGGCAGGGATCAACTATGGCTACACCTTC. Translated: CAKAGINYGYTF.

The chain links TRBV6-1 to TRBJ2-1; 11 bases agree with TRBD2. V trimming: 3 bases; J trimming: 7 bases; junction bases outside the gene matches: 8. CDR3 length: 16 amino acids. Germline V lookup: CDR1 MNHNS, CDR2 SASEGT. The DNA for the CDR3 is TGTGCCAGCAGTGACTTTGTAGCGGGGGGGCTTAATGAGCAGTTCTTC. Encoded protein: CASSDFVAGGLNEQFF.

This chain joins TRBV5-6 and TRBJ1-5; 7 bases are a match to TRBD1. J lost 7 bases, V lost 0 bases, and 7 bases had no gene match. The length of the CDR3 is 15 residues. Germline CDR1 SGHDT, CDR2 YYEEEE. CDR3 bases: TGTGCCAGCAGCTTGGGGGACAGATCAGGACAGCCCCAGCATTTT. Translated: CASSLGDRSGQPQHF.

With respect to this clone: One end of the junction fails to match germline, which may point to a read error. The genes are TRBV25-1 and TRBJ1-1; D gene uncertain. The CDR3 spans 13 residues. The germline gives CDR1 MGHDK, CDR2 SYGVNS. Here the CDR3 DNA reads TGTGCCGGCAGCGAAACGGGTTCGGACGAAGCTTTCTTT. Amino acid sequence: CAGSETGSDEAFF.

J is TRBJ2-1 and V is TRBV12-5; D is undetermined. The germline CDR1 and CDR2 sequences are LGHNT and FRNRAP. This CDR3 is built from 12 residues. Trimming shortened V by 2 bases and J by 8 bases, and 7 bases separated the two germline ends. CDR3 residues: CASGLFDYEQFF. CDR3 nucleotide sequence: TGTGCTAGTGGTTTGTTTGATTATGAGCAGTTCTTC.

The gene calls are TRBV6-5 and TRBJ2-7, with D possibly TRBD1 on 5 matching bases. V was pared by 4 bases and J by 2 bases, with 15 bases between. Germline values: CDR1 MNHEY, CDR2 SVGAGI. CDR3 size: 15 residues. CDR3 amino acids: CASSSGQRPPYEQYF. In DNA form, the CDR3 reads TGTGCCAGCAGTTCCGGACAACGGCCGCCCTACGAGCAGTACTTC.

CDR3 bases: TGCGCCAGCAGCCAAGGAGAGGTAGTTAGGGCAAATCCCTGGGGTGAAAAACTGTTTTTT. This encodes CASSQGEVVRANPWGEKLFF. The chain links TRBV4-1 to TRBJ1-4; D call uncertain. Germline V gene lookup returns CDR1 MGHRA and CDR2 YSYEKL. The V gene lost 1 base and the J gene lost 7 bases, with 28 bases spanning the gap. This CDR3 comprises 20 residues.

In DNA, the CDR3 is TGTGCCAGCAGCCAGAACTCACAGGGATTAACTGAAGCTTTCTTT. It encodes CASSQNSQGLTEAFF. V gene TRBV14 combines with J gene TRBJ1-1; TRBD1 is a possible D gene (6 bases). This CDR3 spans 15 amino acids. V lost 3 bases, J lost 5 bases, and 16 bases lay in between. Germline V gene data show CDR1 as SGHDN and CDR2 as FVKESK. Full variable domain (outside the CDR3, taken from reference TRBV14 and TRBJ1-1): EAGVTQFPSHSVIEKGQTVTLRCDPISGHDNLYWYRRVMGKEIKFLLHFVKESKQDESGMPNNRFLAERTGGTYSTLKVQPAELEDSGVYFCASSQNSQGLTEAFFGQGTRLTVV.

This CDR3 reads CASSQEGRGLYQPQHF. DNA for the CDR3: TGCGCCAGCAGCCAAGAGGGGCGCGGGTTATATCAGCCCCAGCATTTT. The gene calls are TRBV4-3 and TRBJ1-5; a possible D gene is TRBD1 (5 bases). The CDR3 contains 16 residues. V was clipped by 0 bases and J by 5 bases, with 14 bases between them. Germline loops: CDR1 LGHNA, CDR2 YSLEER.

The gene calls are TRBV27 and TRBJ1-2; tentative D call: TRBD1 (5 bases). Germline V gene sequence: CDR1 MNHEY, CDR2 SMNVEV (reference sequence). The CDR3 runs to 17 residues. Trimming pared 5 bases from V and 0 bases from J, leaving 19 bases between. The CDR3 DNA reads TGTGCCAGCAGTCTCCGGGGACGGGTTACTTCTAACTATGGCTACACCTTC. It translates to CASSLRGRVTSNYGYTF.

The chain carries TRBV15 and TRBJ2-5; D tentatively fits TRBD1 or TRBD2 (5 bases each). This CDR3 has 13 residues. Germline V gene lookup returns CDR1 LNHNV and CDR2 YYDKDF (reference sequence). V lost 1 base to trimming and J lost 11 bases, with 14 bases between them. DNA of the CDR3: TGTGCCACCAGCAGAGGCGAGGTGGGGGAGCAGTACTTC. Translation gives CATSRGEVGEQYF.

The rearrangement links TRBV5-1 to TRBJ1-2; D is undetermined. Deletions cut 0 bases from V and 1 base from J, with 4 bases between. This CDR3 is built from 13 residues. Germline V gives CDR1 SGHRS, CDR2 YFSETQ. CDR3 residues: CASSLEVNYGYTF. The CDR3 nucleotides are TGCGCCAGCAGCTTGGAGGTTAACTATGGCTACACCTTC.

The chain couples TRBV11-3 to TRBJ1-2; D ambiguous. V lost 5 bases to trimming and J lost 1 base, with 11 bases between them. Germline CDR1 SGHNT, CDR2 YENEEA. The CDR3 totals 14 residues. CDR3 protein: CASSPAEVNYGYTF. CDR3 sequence (DNA): TGTGCCAGCAGCCCGGCGGAGGTTAACTATGGCTACACCTTC.

The chain couples TRBV4-1 to TRBJ2-1; 11 positions agree with TRBD2. Germline values: CDR1 MGHRA, CDR2 YSYEKL. The V and J ends lost 0 bases and 10 bases, in that order; junction bases with no gene match: 11. The CDR3 runs to 17 residues. The CDR3 DNA reads TGCGCCAGCAGCCAAGATGGAGCACTAGCGGGGGCACGAGAGCAGTTCTTC. Translation gives CASSQDGALAGAREQFF.